The clone carrying this T cell receptor beta chain showed up just once. This record belongs to a study of cytomegalovirus exposure and HLA in healthy donors. Germline V gene data show CDR1 as SGHNT and CDR2 as YYREEE (reference sequence). V shed 1 base and J 7 bases; nucleotides not matched to a gene: 10. The CDR3 is made up of 16 amino acids. 60 Vbeta and 13 Jbeta primers were used in PCR. Clones were read by immunoSEQ multiplex PCR, and TCRdb kept only the in-frame ones, dropping some. The sample lists 130,000 to 150,000 clones; approximately 82% were seen once. The chain carries TRBV5-4 and TRBJ2-7, with 11 bases that match TRBD1. Sequencing used PBMCs. The receptor was isolated from an older woman in good health and CMV-seropositive. CDR3 region: CASSLPPGQGVGEQYF. The CDR3 DNA is TGTGCCAGCAGCTTGCCCCCGGGACAGGGGGTCGGAGAGCAGTACTTC.